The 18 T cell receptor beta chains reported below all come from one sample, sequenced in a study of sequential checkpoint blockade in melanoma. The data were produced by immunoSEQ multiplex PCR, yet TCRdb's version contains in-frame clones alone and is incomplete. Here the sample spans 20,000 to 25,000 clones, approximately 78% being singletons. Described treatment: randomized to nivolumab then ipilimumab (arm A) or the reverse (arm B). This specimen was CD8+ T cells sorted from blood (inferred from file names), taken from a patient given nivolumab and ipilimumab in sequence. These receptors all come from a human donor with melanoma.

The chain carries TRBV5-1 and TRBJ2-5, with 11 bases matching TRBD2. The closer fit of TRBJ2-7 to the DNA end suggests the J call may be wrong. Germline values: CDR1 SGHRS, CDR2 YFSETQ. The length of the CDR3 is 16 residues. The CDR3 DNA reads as TGCGCCAGCAGCTACGGGACTAGCGGCGACTCCTACGAGCAGTACTTC. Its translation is CASSYGTSGDSYEQYF.

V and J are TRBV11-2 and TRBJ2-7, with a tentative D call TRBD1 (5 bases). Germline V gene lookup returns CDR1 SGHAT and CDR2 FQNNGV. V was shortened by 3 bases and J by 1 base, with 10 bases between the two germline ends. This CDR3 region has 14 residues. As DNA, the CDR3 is TGTGCCAGCAGCTTCGCTCAGGGTTCCTACGAGCAGTACTTC. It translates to CASSFAQGSYEQYF.

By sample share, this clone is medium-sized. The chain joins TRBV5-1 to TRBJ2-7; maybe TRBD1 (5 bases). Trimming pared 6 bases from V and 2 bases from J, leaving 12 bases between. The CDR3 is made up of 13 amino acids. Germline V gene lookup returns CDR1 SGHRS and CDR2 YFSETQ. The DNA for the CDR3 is TGCGCCAGCAAGACAGAGCCCCCCTACGAGCAGTACTTC. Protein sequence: CASKTEPPYEQYF.

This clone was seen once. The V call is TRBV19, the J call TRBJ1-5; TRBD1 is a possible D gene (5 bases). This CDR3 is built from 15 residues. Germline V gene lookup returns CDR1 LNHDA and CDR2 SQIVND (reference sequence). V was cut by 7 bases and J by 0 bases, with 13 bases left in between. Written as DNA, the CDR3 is TGTGCCAGTACCCCAGGACATTATAGCAATCAGCCCCAGCATTTT. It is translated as CASTPGHYSNQPQHF.

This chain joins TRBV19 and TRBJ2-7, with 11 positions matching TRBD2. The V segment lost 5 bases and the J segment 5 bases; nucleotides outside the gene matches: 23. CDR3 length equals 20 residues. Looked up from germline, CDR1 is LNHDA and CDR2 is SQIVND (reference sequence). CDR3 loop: CASSPRGEGLAVNHPHEQYF. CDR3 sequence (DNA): TGTGCCAGTAGTCCGCGAGGTGAGGGACTAGCGGTTAACCACCCCCACGAGCAGTACTTC.

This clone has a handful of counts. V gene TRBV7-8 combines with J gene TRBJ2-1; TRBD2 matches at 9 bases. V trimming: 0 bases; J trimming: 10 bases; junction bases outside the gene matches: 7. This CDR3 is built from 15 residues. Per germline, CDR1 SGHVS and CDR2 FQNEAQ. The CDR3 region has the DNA TGTGCCAGCAGCTTAGCAGGTAGCGGGAGTTGGGAGCAGTTCTTC. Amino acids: CASSLAGSGSWEQFF.

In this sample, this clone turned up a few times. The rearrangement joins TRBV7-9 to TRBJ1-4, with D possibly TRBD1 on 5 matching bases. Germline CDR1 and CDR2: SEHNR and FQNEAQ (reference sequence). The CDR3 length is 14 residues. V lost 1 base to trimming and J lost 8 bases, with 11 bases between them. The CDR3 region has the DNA TGTGCCAGCAGCTTAGGGCAGGGTCGCGAAAAACTGTTTTTT. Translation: CASSLGQGREKLFF.

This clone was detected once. CDR3 coding DNA: TGTGCCAGCAGTGGGACAGGGAGTGGAAACACCATATATTTT. Encoded protein: CASSGTGSGNTIYF. The V and J genes are TRBV25-1 and TRBJ1-3, with TRBD1 matching over 8 bases. CDR3 length: 14 residues. CDR1 and CDR2 from the germline V gene are MGHDK and SYGVNS. The junction had 2 bases not matched to a gene; V was cut back by 4 bases and J by 3 bases.

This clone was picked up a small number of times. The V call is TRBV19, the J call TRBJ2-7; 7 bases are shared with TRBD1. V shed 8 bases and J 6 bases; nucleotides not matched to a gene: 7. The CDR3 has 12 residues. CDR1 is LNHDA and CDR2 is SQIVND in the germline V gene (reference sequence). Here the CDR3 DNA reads TGTGCCAGTGGACAGGACTTTCTCGAGCAGTACTTC. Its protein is CASGQDFLEQYF.

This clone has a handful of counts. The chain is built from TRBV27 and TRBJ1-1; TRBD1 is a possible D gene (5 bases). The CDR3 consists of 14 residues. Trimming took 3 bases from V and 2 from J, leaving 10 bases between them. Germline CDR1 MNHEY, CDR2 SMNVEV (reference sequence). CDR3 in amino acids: CASSFRQYNTEAFF. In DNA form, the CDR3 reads TGTGCCAGCAGTTTTCGACAGTATAACACTGAAGCTTTCTTT.

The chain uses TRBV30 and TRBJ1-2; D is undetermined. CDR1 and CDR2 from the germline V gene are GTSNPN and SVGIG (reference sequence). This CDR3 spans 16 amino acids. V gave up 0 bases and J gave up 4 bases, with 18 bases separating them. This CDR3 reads CAWSVPGRGQSYGYTF. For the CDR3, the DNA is TGTGCCTGGAGTGTACCTGGTCGGGGTCAGAGCTATGGCTACACCTTC.

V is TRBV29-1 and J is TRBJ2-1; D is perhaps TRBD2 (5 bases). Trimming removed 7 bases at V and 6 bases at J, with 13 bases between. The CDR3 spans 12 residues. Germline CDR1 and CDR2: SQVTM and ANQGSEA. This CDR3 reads CSALTTRNEQFF. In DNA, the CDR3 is TGCAGCGCCTTGACTACCCGCAATGAGCAGTTCTTC.

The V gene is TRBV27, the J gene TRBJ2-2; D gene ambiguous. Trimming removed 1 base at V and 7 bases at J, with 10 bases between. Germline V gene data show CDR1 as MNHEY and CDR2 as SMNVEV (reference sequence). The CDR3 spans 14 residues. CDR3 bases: TGTGCCAGCAGTTTATTTCTAAACGACGGGGAGCTGTTTTTT. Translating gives CASSLFLNDGELFF.

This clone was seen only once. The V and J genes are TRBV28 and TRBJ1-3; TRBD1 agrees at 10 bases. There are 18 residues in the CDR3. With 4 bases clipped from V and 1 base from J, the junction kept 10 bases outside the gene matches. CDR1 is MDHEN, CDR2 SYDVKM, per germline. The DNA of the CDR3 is TGTGCCAGCAGTTCAAGGACAGGGGGTCAGGCATCTGGAAACACCATATATTTT. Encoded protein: CASSSRTGGQASGNTIYF. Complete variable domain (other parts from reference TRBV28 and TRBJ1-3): DVKVTQSSRYLVKRTGEKVFLECVQDMDHENMFWYRQDPGLGLRLIYFSYDVKMKEKGDIPEGYSVSREKKERFSLILESASTNQTSMYLCASSSRTGGQASGNTIYFGEGSWLTVV.

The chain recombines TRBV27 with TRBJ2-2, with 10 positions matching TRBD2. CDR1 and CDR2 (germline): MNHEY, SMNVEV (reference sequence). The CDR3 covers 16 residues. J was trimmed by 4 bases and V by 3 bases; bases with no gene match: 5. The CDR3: CASSLSGGEITGELFF. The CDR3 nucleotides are TGTGCCAGCAGTTTGAGCGGGGGGGAAATCACCGGGGAGCTGTTTTTT.

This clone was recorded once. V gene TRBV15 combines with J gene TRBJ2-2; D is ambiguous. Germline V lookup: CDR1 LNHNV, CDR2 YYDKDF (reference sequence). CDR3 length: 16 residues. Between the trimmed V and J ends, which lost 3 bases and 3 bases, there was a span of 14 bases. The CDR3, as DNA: TGTGCCACCAGCAGCCCTGATTACATATACACCGGGGAGCTGTTTTTT. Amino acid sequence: CATSSPDYIYTGELFF.

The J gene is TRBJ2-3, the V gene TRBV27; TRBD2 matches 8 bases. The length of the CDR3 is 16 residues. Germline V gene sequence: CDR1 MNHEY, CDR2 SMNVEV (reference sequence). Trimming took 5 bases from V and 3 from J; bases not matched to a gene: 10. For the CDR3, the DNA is TGTGCCAGCAGTGGGGACGTAGCGGGGAGAACAGATACGCAGTATTTT. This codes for CASSGDVAGRTDTQYF.

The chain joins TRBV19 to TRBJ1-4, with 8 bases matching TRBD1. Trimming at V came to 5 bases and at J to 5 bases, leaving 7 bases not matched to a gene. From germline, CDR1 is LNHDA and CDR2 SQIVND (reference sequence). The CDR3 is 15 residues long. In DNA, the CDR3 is TGTGCCAGTAGTCCGTGGACAGGGCCCAATGAAAAACTGTTTTTT. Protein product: CASSPWTGPNEKLFF.